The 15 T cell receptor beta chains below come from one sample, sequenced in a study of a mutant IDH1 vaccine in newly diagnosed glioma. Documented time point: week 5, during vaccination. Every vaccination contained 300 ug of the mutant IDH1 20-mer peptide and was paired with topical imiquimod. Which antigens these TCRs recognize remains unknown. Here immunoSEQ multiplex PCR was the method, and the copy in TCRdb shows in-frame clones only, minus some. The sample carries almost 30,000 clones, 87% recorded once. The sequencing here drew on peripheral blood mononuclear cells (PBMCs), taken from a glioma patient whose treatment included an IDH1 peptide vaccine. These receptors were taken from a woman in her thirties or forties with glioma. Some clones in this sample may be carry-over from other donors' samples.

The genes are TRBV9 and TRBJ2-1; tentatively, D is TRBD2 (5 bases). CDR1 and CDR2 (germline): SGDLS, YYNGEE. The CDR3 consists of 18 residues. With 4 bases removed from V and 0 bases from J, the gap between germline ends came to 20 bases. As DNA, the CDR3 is TGTGCCAGCAGCCCTCATCAGGACTCTACAAGCTCCTACAATGAGCAGTTCTTC. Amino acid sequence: CASSPHQDSTSSYNEQFF.

The DNA of the CDR3 is TGTGCCAGCAGTTTAGTGGCGGGATTTGGCAATGAGCAGTTCTTC. It translates to CASSLVAGFGNEQFF. The chain couples TRBV28 to TRBJ2-1; a weak D match, TRBD2 (6 bases). V dropped 2 bases and J dropped 6 bases, with 14 bases sitting between them. CDR1 and CDR2 (germline): MDHEN, SYDVKM. The CDR3 extends over 15 amino acids.

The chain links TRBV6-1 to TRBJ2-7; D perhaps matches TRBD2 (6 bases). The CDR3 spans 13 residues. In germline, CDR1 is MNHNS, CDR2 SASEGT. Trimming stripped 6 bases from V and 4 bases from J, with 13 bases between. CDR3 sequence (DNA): TGTGCCAGCAGGGGTGGGGGGTCATACGAGCAGTACTTC. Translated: CASRGGGSYEQYF.

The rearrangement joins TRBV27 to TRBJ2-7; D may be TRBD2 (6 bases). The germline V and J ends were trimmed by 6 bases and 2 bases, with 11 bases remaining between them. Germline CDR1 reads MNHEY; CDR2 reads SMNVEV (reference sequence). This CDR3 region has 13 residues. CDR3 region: CASRLGRTYEQYF. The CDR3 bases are TGTGCCAGCAGGTTAGGGAGGACCTACGAGCAGTACTTC.

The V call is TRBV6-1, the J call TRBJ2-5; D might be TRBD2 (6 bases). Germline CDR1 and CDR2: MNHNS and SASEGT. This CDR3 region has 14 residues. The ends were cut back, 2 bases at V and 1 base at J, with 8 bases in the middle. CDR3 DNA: TGTGCCAGCAGTGAATTGGGACTCCAAGAGACCCAGTACTTC. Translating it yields CASSELGLQETQYF.

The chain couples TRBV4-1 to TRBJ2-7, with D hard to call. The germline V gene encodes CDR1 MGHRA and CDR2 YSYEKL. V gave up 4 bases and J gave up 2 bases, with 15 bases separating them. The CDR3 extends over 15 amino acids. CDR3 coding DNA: TGCGCCAGCAGCCCGGCCTCCTCCCAGCCCTACGAGCAGTACTTC. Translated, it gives CASSPASSQPYEQYF.

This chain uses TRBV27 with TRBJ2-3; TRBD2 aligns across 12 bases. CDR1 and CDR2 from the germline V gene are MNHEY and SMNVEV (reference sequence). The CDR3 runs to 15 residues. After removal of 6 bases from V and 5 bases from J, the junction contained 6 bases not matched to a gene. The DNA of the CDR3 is TGTGCCAGCAGCCCTAGCGGGAGGGGCGGAGATACGCAGTATTTT. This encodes CASSPSGRGGDTQYF.

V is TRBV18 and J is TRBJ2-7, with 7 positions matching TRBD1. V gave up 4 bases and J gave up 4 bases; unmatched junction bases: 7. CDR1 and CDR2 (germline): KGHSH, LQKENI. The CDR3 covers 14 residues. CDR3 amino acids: CASSRRQGPYEQYF. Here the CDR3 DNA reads TGTGCCAGCTCACGCAGACAGGGCCCATACGAGCAGTACTTC.

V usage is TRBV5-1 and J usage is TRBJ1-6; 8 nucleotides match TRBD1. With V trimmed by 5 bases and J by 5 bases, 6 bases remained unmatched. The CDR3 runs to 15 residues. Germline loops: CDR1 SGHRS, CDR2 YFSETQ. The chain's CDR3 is CASRGSQGDNSPLHF. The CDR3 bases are TGCGCCAGCAGGGGATCACAGGGGGATAATTCACCCCTCCACTTT.

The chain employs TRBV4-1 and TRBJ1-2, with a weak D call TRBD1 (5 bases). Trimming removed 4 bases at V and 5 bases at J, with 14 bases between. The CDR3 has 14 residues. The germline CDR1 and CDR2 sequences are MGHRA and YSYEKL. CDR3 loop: CASSPGGEGYGYTF. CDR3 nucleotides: TGCGCCAGCAGCCCGGGAGGGGAAGGGTATGGCTACACCTTC.

CDR3 residues: CASSLQGGDTEAFF. The CDR3 nucleotides read TGCGCCAGCAGCTTACAGGGGGGGGACACTGAAGCTTTCTTT. This chain uses TRBV5-1 with TRBJ1-1; 8 nucleotides match TRBD1. The CDR3 loop spans 14 amino acids. Trimming took 2 bases from V and 3 from J; bases not matched to a gene: 3. Germline V CDR1 and CDR2: SGHRS, YFSETQ.

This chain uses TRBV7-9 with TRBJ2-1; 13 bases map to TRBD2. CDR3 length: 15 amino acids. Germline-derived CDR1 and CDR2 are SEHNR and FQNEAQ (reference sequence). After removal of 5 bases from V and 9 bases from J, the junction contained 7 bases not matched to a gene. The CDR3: CASSQGLAGKVEQFF. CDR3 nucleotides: TGTGCCAGCAGCCAGGGACTAGCGGGGAAGGTTGAGCAGTTCTTC.

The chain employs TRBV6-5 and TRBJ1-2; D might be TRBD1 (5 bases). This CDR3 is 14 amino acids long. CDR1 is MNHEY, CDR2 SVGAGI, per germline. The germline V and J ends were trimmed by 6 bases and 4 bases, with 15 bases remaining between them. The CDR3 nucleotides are TGTGCCAGCAGAGAACAGGTTTGGGGCTATGGCTACACCTTC. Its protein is CASREQVWGYGYTF.

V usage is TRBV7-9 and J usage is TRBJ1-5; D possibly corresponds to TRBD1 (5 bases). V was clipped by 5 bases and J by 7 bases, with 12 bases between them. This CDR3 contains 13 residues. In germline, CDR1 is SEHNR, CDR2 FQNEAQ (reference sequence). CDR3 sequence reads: CASSLQGAQPQHF. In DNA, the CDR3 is TGTGCCAGCAGCCTGCAGGGTGCGCAGCCCCAGCATTTT. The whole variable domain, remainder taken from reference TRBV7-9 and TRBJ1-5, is DTGVSQNPRHKITKRGQNVTFRCDPISEHNRLYWYRQTLGQGPEFLTYFQNEAQLEKSRLLSDRFSAERPKGSFSTLEIQRTEQGDSAMYLCASSLQGAQPQHFGDGTRLSIL.

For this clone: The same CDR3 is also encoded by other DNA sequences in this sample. The CDR3 bases are TGCGCCAGCAGCTTAAGCGGGGGCACAGATACGCAGTATTTT. Translation gives CASSLSGGTDTQYF. V gene TRBV5-1 combines with J gene TRBJ2-3, with 7 bases lining up with TRBD2. The CDR3 is made up of 14 amino acids. CDR1 is SGHRS, CDR2 YFSETQ, per germline. Unmatched junction bases numbered 1, after V lost 2 bases and J lost 1 base.